The 28 T cell receptor beta chains presented below share a single source sample, sequenced in a study of monozygotic twins with inflammatory bowel disease. TCRdb re-called the 5' RACE reads; every CDR3 protein appears as one record, without DNA. The table for this sample gives 200,000 to 250,000 distinct CDR3 sequences. The sample consisted of blood. Receptor source: a human donor with ulcerative colitis or Crohn's disease, or a healthy co-twin of an affected twin (not recorded which).

The V call is TRBV20-1, the J call TRBJ2-1; with no DNA, the TCRdb D assignment of TRBD2 cannot be verified. Germline CDR1 is DFQATT and CDR2 is SNEGSKA (reference sequence). The CDR3 is made up of 18 amino acids. This CDR3 is CSATSLSNPSGNYNEQFF.

The chain links TRBV7-2 to TRBJ2-4; the D call of TRBD2 rests on TCRdb alone, since no DNA is present to check it. This CDR3 has 16 residues. Germline V gene sequence: CDR1 SGHTA, CDR2 FQGNSA. The CDR3 region is CASSPSSGGWENIQYF.

The J gene is TRBJ2-4, the V gene TRBV6-6. The CDR3 sequence is 14 residues long. CDR1 MNHNY and CDR2 SVGAGI come from the germline V gene (reference sequence). CDR3 amino acids: CASSTALAKNIQYF.

This chain connects TRBV5-1 to TRBJ1-3. This CDR3 has 16 residues. Germline V gene sequence: CDR1 SGHRS, CDR2 YFSETQ. CDR3 amino acids: CASSLVPGDSGNTIYF.

The V gene is TRBV5-1, the J gene TRBJ1-5; the TCRdb D gene call, TRBD1, has no DNA to confirm it. The CDR3 sequence is 14 residues long. Germline V CDR1 and CDR2: SGHRS, YFSETQ. CDR3 region: CASSSDGQGKPQHF. The full variable domain, rest sourced from reference TRBV5-1 and TRBJ1-5, is KAGVTQTPRYLIKTRGQQVTLSCSPISGHRSVSWYQQTPGQGLQFLFEYFSETQRNKGNFPGRFSGRQFSNSRSEMNVSTLELGDSALYLCASSSDGQGKPQHFGDGTRLSIL.

The chain combines TRBV12-3 or TRBV12-4 with TRBJ1-5. This CDR3 comprises 12 residues. CDR3 sequence reads: CASSRPNQPQHF.

This chain links TRBV5-1 with TRBJ1-2; TCRdb proposes TRBD1, but this gene call is untestable without DNA. This CDR3 has 14 amino acids. Looked up from germline, CDR1 is SGHRS and CDR2 is YFSETQ. The CDR3 loop reads CASSYGTANYGYTF.

This rearrangement joins TRBV20-1 to TRBJ2-3; TCRdb indicates TRBD1, and absent DNA this call remains unverified. Germline V CDR1 and CDR2: DFQATT, SNEGSKA (reference sequence). The CDR3 consists of 19 residues. CDR3 region: CSARKPRTPLPSSTDTQYF.

The V call is TRBV5-5, the J call TRBJ2-2. From germline, CDR1 is SGHKS and CDR2 YYEKEE (reference sequence). This CDR3 is built from 14 residues. This chain's CDR3 is CASHGPSNTGELFF.

V is TRBV24-1 and J is TRBJ1-6. Germline assignment: CDR1 KGHDR and CDR2 SFDVKD. This CDR3 comprises 14 residues. CDR3 sequence: CATIRTPERSPLHF.

This chain connects TRBV11-2 to TRBJ2-7; TCRdb's D call, TRBD1, is unchecked because there is no DNA. The germline CDR1 and CDR2 sequences are SGHAT and FQNNGV. CDR3 length: 16 amino acids. The CDR3 here is CASSPKAGTGIYEQYF.

V usage is TRBV19 and J usage is TRBJ2-1; TCRdb gives TRBD2 as the D gene, but with no DNA this cannot be confirmed. CDR3 length: 15 amino acids. Per the germline V gene, CDR1 is LNHDA and CDR2 is SQIVND (reference sequence). The CDR3: CASSAPGLIYNEQFF. The whole variable domain, filled in from reference TRBV19 and TRBJ2-1, reads DGGITQSPKYLFRKEGQNVTLSCEQNLNHDAMYWYRQDPGQGLRLIYYSQIVNDFQKGDIAEGYSVSREKKESFPLTVTSAQKNPTAFYLCASSAPGLIYNEQFFGPGTRLTVL.

The rearrangement links TRBV6-1 to TRBJ1-5; there is no DNA to check the TCRdb D call of TRBD1. The CDR3 is made up of 14 amino acids. Germline V gene sequence: CDR1 MNHNS, CDR2 SASEGT. The CDR3 loop reads CASRGGLYNQPQHF.

The chain uses TRBV20-1 and TRBJ1-2; TCRdb returns TRBD1, unconfirmable since there is no DNA. Germline CDR1 and CDR2: DFQATT and SNEGSKA (reference sequence). The CDR3 runs 17 residues. The CDR3 here is CSARDRAGLIGNYGYTF.

This chain's CDR3 is CASSSSGLPGANALTF. J is TRBJ2-6 and V is TRBV12-3 or TRBV12-4; TCRdb's D call of TRBD1 is untestable without DNA. The CDR3 extends over 16 amino acids.

The rearrangement joins TRBV5-1 to TRBJ2-1; checking the TCRdb D call of TRBD2 is not possible without DNA. Per the germline V gene, CDR1 is SGHRS and CDR2 is YFSETQ. This CDR3 is built from 16 residues. CDR3 sequence reads: CASSFGTSGGLDEQFF.

The chain has TRBV5-6 and TRBJ2-7; absent DNA, TCRdb's TRBD1 call cannot be checked. The CDR3 length is 14 residues. Per germline, CDR1 SGHDT and CDR2 YYEEEE. The CDR3 is CASSLGQASYEQYF.

This chain links TRBV5-6 with TRBJ2-1; TCRdb lists TRBD1, though no DNA is available to test this call. The V gene's germline CDR1 is SGHDT and CDR2 YYEEEE. CDR3 size: 12 residues. The CDR3 region is CASRFGGDEQFF.

The chain links TRBV4-1 to TRBJ1-6. Germline V lookup: CDR1 MGHRA, CDR2 YSYEKL. This CDR3 is built from 14 residues. CDR3 loop: CASSTGRALGTLHF.

The rearrangement uses TRBV7-2 and TRBJ1-2; TCRdb's D gene call, TRBD1, goes unchecked for lack of DNA. The CDR3 consists of 11 residues. CDR1 and CDR2 (germline): SGHTA, FQGNSA. CDR3 sequence: CASSNPGGYTF.

The V call is TRBV5-6, the J call TRBJ2-3; TCRdb designates TRBD1, a call that cannot be tested without DNA. Germline V gene lookup returns CDR1 SGHDT and CDR2 YYEEEE. This CDR3 has 15 amino acids. The CDR3 sequence: CASSWTGPGTDTQYF.

This chain uses TRBV20-1 with TRBJ1-1. This CDR3 contains 13 residues. Germline V CDR1 and CDR2: DFQATT, SNEGSKA (reference sequence). This CDR3 reads CSARGGPQGVAFF.

The chain links TRBV6-1 to TRBJ1-6; lacking DNA, the TRBD1 call made by TCRdb goes unchecked. This CDR3 has 12 residues. Germline V gene data show CDR1 as MNHNS and CDR2 as SASEGT. The CDR3 here is CASSALLTPLHF.

V usage is TRBV5-6 and J usage is TRBJ2-1; checking the TCRdb D call of TRBD2 is not possible without DNA. The CDR3 consists of 15 residues. CDR1 SGHDT and CDR2 YYEEEE come from the germline V gene. The CDR3 region is CASSLGSGGAGEQFF.

The rearrangement links TRBV5-6 to TRBJ2-3; TCRdb's D call of TRBD1 is untestable without DNA. Germline V gene sequence: CDR1 SGHDT, CDR2 YYEEEE. CDR3 length: 11 residues. CDR3 loop: CASSHRGAQYF.

The chain has TRBV10-3 and TRBJ2-7. In germline, CDR1 is ENHRY, CDR2 SYGVKD. CDR3 length: 14 amino acids. The CDR3: CAISESRANYEQYF.

The chain uses TRBV5-1 and TRBJ1-2. The CDR3 is 13 amino acids. The germline V gene encodes CDR1 SGHRS and CDR2 YFSETQ. CDR3 protein: CASSTMVGVGYTF.

CDR3 sequence: CASTQGFGPNTEAFF. J is TRBJ1-1 and V is TRBV12-3 or TRBV12-4; the D call from TCRdb, TRBD1, cannot be confirmed without DNA. The CDR3 totals 15 residues.